This TCR beta chain appears in the sequencing data of a study of cytomegalovirus exposure and HLA in healthy donors. Study-level points and caveats: In a later analysis, parvovirus B19, influenza, CMV and Epstein-Barr virus appeared linked to several top co-occurrence clusters. About 87% or about 30% of the time was how often most TCR beta V segments were productive, according to an earlier analysis. Most TCR sequences were uncommon, yet certain public TCRs appeared in many donors. It was likely that a cluster of highly shared sequence variants was a sequencing artifact.

V shed 4 bases and J 5 bases; nucleotides not matched to a gene: 9. CDR3 length: 16 amino acids. The germline gives CDR1 SGHRS, CDR2 YFSETQ. The PCR used 60 Vbeta and 13 Jbeta primers. The protocol was immunoSEQ multiplex PCR, while the TCRdb copy is restricted to in-frame clones and leaves out a portion. The table records some 140,000 clones, around 80% of them present only once. Remarks on this clone: Its antigen is not identified. At the DNA level, this CDR3 is encoded by other sequences in the same sample as well.

The gene calls are TRBV5-1 and TRBJ2-5, with TRBD2 matching 12 bases. This receptor was obtained from a woman aged 50 to 65 in good health and CMV-seropositive. The sequenced material came from PBMCs. In nucleotides, the CDR3 is TGCGCCAGCAGCCCGTCGACTAGCGGGGGAGCGGAGACCCAGTACTTC. It encodes CASSPSTSGGAETQYF.